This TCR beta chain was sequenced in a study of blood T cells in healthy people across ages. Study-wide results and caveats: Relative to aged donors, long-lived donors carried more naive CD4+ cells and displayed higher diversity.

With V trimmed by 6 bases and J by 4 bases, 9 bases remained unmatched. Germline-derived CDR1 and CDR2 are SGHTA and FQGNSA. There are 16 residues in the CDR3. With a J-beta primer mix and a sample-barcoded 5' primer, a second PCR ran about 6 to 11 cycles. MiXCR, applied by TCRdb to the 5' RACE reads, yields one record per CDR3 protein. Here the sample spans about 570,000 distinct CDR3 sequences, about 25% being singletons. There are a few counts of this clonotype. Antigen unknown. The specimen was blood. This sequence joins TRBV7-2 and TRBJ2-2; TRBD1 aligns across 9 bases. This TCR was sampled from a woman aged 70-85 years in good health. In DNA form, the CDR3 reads TGTGCCAGCAGGGCCCCGGGACAGGGTGGCACCGGGGAGCTGTTTTTT. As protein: CASRAPGQGGTGELFF.